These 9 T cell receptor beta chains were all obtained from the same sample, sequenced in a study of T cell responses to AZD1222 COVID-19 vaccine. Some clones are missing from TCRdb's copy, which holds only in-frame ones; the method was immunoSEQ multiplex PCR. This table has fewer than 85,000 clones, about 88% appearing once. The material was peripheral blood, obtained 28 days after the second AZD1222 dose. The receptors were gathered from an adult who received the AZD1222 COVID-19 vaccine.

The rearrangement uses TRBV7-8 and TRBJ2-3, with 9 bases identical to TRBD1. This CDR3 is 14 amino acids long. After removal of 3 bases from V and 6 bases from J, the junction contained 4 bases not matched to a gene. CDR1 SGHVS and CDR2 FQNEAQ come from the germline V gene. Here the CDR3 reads CASSLRDRVDTQYF. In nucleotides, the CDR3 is TGTGCCAGCAGCTTGAGGGACAGGGTTGATACGCAGTATTTT.

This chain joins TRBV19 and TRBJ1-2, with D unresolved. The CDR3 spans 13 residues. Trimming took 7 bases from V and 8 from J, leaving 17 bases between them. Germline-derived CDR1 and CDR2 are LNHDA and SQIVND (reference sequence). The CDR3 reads CASISSSGLGYTF. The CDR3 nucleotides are TGTGCCAGTATTTCCTCCTCTGGGTTGGGCTACACCTTC.

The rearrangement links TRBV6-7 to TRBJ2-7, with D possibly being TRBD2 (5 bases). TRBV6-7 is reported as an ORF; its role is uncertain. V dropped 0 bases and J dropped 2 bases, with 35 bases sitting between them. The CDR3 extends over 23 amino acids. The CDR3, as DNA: TGTGCCAGCAGTTACTCGAGGGTCGTACGCGCTCTTGGAGCCCCGAGGGTTACCTACGAGCAGTACTTC. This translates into CASSYSRVVRALGAPRVTYEQYF.

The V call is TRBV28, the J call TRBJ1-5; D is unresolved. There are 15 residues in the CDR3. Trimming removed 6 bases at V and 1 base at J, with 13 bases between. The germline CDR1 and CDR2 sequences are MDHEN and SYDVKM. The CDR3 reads CASSPTLVSNQPQHF. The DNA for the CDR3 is TGTGCCAGCAGCCCAACGCTAGTGAGCAATCAGCCCCAGCATTTT.

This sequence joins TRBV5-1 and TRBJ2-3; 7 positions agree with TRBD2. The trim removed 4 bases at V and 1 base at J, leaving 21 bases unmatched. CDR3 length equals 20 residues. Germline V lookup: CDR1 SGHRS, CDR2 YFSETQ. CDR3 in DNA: TGCGCCAGCAGCCCCCAAGGGTTGAGGGCCCCGGGACTACGCACAGATACGCAGTATTTT. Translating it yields CASSPQGLRAPGLRTDTQYF. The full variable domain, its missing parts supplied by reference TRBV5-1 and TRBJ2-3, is KAGVTQTPRYLIKTRGQQVTLSCSPISGHRSVSWYQQTPGQGLQFLFEYFSETQRNKGNFPGRFSGRQFSNSRSEMNVSTLELGDSALYLCASSPQGLRAPGLRTDTQYFGPGTRLTVL.

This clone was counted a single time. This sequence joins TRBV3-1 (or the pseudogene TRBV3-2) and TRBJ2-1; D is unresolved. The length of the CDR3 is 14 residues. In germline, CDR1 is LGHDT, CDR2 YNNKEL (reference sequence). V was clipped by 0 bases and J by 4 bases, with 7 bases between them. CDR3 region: CASSQESGYNEQFF. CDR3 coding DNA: TGTGCCAGCAGCCAAGAATCTGGGTACAATGAGCAGTTCTTC.

This CDR3 is CASSQQDGYTF. For the CDR3, the DNA is TGCGCCAGCAGCCAACAAGATGGCTACACCTTC. The chain combines TRBV4-1 with TRBJ1-2, with D unresolved. Germline V gives CDR1 MGHRA, CDR2 YSYEKL. With 2 bases removed from V and 6 bases from J, the gap between germline ends came to 4 bases. This CDR3 has 11 amino acids.

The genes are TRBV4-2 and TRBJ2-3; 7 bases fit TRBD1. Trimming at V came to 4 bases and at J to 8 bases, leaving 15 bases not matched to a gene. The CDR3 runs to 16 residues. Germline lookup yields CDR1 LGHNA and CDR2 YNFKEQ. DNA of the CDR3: TGTGCCAGCAGCCTGCTCTCGACAGGGTCGAGTGGTACGCAGTATTTT. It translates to CASSLLSTGSSGTQYF.

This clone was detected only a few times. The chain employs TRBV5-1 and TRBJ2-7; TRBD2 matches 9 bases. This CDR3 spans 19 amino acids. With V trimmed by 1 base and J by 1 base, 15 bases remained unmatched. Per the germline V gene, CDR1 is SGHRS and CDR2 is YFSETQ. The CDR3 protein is CASSLLPPREGRMSYEQYV. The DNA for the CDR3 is TGCGCCAGCAGCTTGCTGCCTCCGCGGGAGGGCCGTATGTCCTACGAGCAGTACGTC.